This T cell receptor (beta chain) was observed in a study of shared clonotypes between healthy human individuals. Generated by immunoSEQ multiplex PCR, the TCRdb table keeps only in-frame clones and is missing some. Of about 1.5 million clones listed, under 99% are singletons. V was shortened by 4 bases and J by 7 bases, with 16 bases between the two germline ends. CDR1 is SGHTA and CDR2 is FQGTGA in the germline V gene. The length of the CDR3 is 15 residues. The sequence was collected from a man younger than 40 in good health. Material: naive CD4+ T cells sorted from blood. Subset here: CD45RA+ positively selected. V and J are TRBV7-3 and TRBJ2-2, with D possibly matching TRBD2 (5 bases). The CDR3 protein is CASSSPGSIGGELFF. CDR3 bases: TGTGCCAGCAGCTCCCCGGGGAGTATTGGCGGGGAGCTGTTTTTT.